The 22 T cell receptor beta chains below all came from one sample that was sequenced in a study of human T cells and chemical hapten exposure (dated by TCRdb to the early 2020s). Preparation of the library involved RACE. Sequencing relied on a NextSeq 500. Clones were called with MiXCR by TCRdb after fastp trimmed the public reads at Q25, and only in-frame beta chains were retained. Every CDR3 protein is listed once, alongside the most common genes and DNA of its rows. The sample table shows some 330,000 distinct CDR3 sequences, and 5% to 6.5% are seen once. Less than 9% of the sample is in the top ten clones. What the time point label conveys for this sample: pre-sensitization, week 0. The label giving this sample's treatment or condition can be read as: therapeutic diphenylcyclopropenone sensitization with weekly scalp DPC. The input for sequencing was whole blood, taken in connection with sensitization to the hapten diphenylcyclopropenone (DPC). The source is a woman between 18 and 30 years old with alopecia areata. Some clones in this sample may be carry-over from other donors' samples.

This clonotype was seen more than once but under ten times. The J gene is TRBJ2-2, the V gene TRBV29-1, with D uncertain. The CDR3 is 13 amino acids. Trimming took off 2 bases at V and 7 bases at J, with 11 bases between the two ends. Germline V CDR1 and CDR2: SQVTM, ANQGSEA. As DNA, the CDR3 is TGCAGCGTTGAAAGGGCTACGGACGGGGAGCTGTTTTTT. It encodes CSVERATDGELFF.

The chain joins TRBV9 to TRBJ1-2; TRBD1 aligns across 7 bases. The CDR3 loop spans 14 amino acids. CDR1 and CDR2 (germline): SGDLS, YYNGEE. V lost 4 bases, J lost 6 bases, and 9 bases stayed unmatched. CDR3: CASSFRQGFDGYTF. The DNA of the CDR3 is TGTGCCAGCAGCTTTCGACAGGGATTCGATGGCTACACCTTC.

The chain is built from TRBV28 and TRBJ1-2, with D maybe TRBD1 (6 bases). This CDR3 has 13 residues. CDR1 and CDR2 from the germline V gene are MDHEN and SYDVKM. Trimming shortened V by 3 bases and J by 14 bases, and 19 bases separated the two germline ends. CDR3 in amino acids: CASSLRGGPVRTF. CDR3 sequence (DNA): TGTGCCAGCAGTTTGAGAGGGGGTCCAGTAAGGACCTTC.

This clonotype was recorded a few times. V is TRBV12-3 or TRBV12-4 and J is TRBJ1-4, with D possibly being TRBD1 (5 bases). This CDR3 has 13 amino acids. Trimming took 8 bases from V and 2 from J, leaving 9 bases between them. The CDR3 DNA sequence: TGTGCCAGCGGGGGGATGACTAATGAAAAACTGTTTTTT. Residues: CASGGMTNEKLFF.

This clonotype was detected ten times or more. The chain uses TRBV10-3 and TRBJ2-7; weak D call: TRBD2 (6 bases). The CDR3 consists of 15 residues. Germline CDR1 is ENHRY and CDR2 is SYGVKD. V dropped 0 bases and J dropped 3 bases, with 12 bases sitting between them. The CDR3 reads CAISESGLASYEQYF. In DNA form, the CDR3 reads TGTGCCATCAGTGAGTCAGGGCTAGCGAGCTACGAGCAGTACTTC.

The table lists this clonotype with many counts. The rearrangement links TRBV29-1 to TRBJ1-2; TRBD1 is a possible D gene (5 bases). The CDR3 runs 13 residues. V gave up 0 bases and J gave up 8 bases, with 13 bases separating them. Germline V gene lookup returns CDR1 SQVTM and CDR2 ANQGSEA. The CDR3 spells CSVEDQRGTGYTF. Written as DNA, the CDR3 is TGCAGCGTTGAAGATCAACGGGGGACGGGCTACACCTTC.

This clonotype was seen more than once but under ten times. The J gene is TRBJ2-4, the V gene TRBV12-3 or TRBV12-4; a weak D match, TRBD2 (6 bases). Trimming took off 5 bases at V and 0 bases at J, with 17 bases between the two ends. This CDR3 spans 17 amino acids. The CDR3 DNA is TGTGCCAGCAGTCCCGCGTTGGGGGGTCTAGCCAAAAACATTCAGTACTTC. This codes for CASSPALGGLAKNIQYF.

This clonotype was recorded at least ten times. CDR3: CASSLAKITTNEKLFF. CDR3 in DNA: TGCGCCAGCAGCTTGGCCAAGATAACGACTAATGAAAAACTGTTTTTT. The chain employs TRBV5-1 and TRBJ1-4; no reliable D call. Trimming stripped 0 bases from V and 2 bases from J, with 11 bases between. The CDR3 contains 16 residues. The germline V gene encodes CDR1 SGHRS and CDR2 YFSETQ. Full variable domain (missing parts from reference TRBV5-1 and TRBJ1-4): KAGVTQTPRYLIKTRGQQVTLSCSPISGHRSVSWYQQTPGQGLQFLFEYFSETQRNKGNFPGRFSGRQFSNSRSEMNVSTLELGDSALYLCASSLAKITTNEKLFFGSGTQLSVL.

This chain links TRBV9 with TRBJ1-1; the match to TRBD1 covers 9 bases. The germline V gene encodes CDR1 SGDLS and CDR2 YYNGEE. The CDR3 consists of 13 residues. V gave up 3 bases and J gave up 5 bases; unmatched junction bases: 2. The CDR3 coding sequence is TGTGCCAGCAGCGCCGGGACAGGGACTGAAGCTTTCTTT. The encoded protein is CASSAGTGTEAFF.

The chain joins TRBV12-3 or TRBV12-4 to TRBJ1-2; D gene uncertain. Trimming left V 4 bases short and J 2 bases short, with 14 bases between. The CDR3 covers 15 residues. CDR3 sequence reads: CASSSLHMINYGYTF. The CDR3 region has the DNA TGTGCCAGCAGTTCTCTACATATGATAAACTATGGCTACACCTTC.

The chain combines TRBV12-3 or TRBV12-4 with TRBJ2-7; D remains unclear. The V and J ends lost 3 bases and 2 bases respectively, with 8 bases between them. The CDR3 has 13 amino acids. The CDR3 reads CASSFSRTYEQYF. DNA for the CDR3: TGTGCCAGCAGTTTCTCCCGAACCTACGAGCAGTACTTC.

This clonotype was seen a handful of times. The chain links TRBV20-1 to TRBJ1-4; unclear D gene. In germline, CDR1 is DFQATT, CDR2 SNEGSKA (reference sequence). This CDR3 is built from 12 residues. Trimming pared 4 bases from V and 7 bases from J, leaving 10 bases between. The CDR3 DNA reads as TGCAGTGCTAAAGGAGAGGGTGAAAAACTGTTTTTT. As protein: CSAKGEGEKLFF.

V and J are TRBV24-1 and TRBJ1-5; TRBD1 agrees at 8 bases. Germline V CDR1 and CDR2: KGHDR, SFDVKD. Trimming took 4 bases from V and 0 from J; bases not matched to a gene: 28. This CDR3 is built from 24 residues. The chain's CDR3 is CATSETYSSRGRENGGYSNQPQHF. As DNA, the CDR3 is TGTGCCACCAGTGAGACGTATAGTTCCAGGGGGCGGGAGAATGGCGGGTATAGCAATCAGCCCCAGCATTTT.

This clonotype came up a few times. The chain has TRBV12-3 or TRBV12-4 and TRBJ2-2; D gene ambiguous. CDR3 size: 14 residues. V was trimmed by 1 base and J by 3 bases, leaving 6 bases between them. DNA of the CDR3: TGTGCCAGCAGTTTAGGGGTGGACACCGGGGAGCTGTTTTTT. This sequence encodes CASSLGVDTGELFF.

The table lists this clonotype with many counts. The chain combines TRBV4-2 with TRBJ1-1; 8 nucleotides line up with TRBD1. The V gene's germline CDR1 is LGHNA and CDR2 YNFKEQ. The CDR3 sequence is 15 residues long. V gave up 1 base and J gave up 5 bases; unmatched junction bases: 6. CDR3 sequence: CASSQVGTGGTEAFF. DNA of the CDR3: TGTGCCAGCAGCCAAGTGGGGACAGGCGGGACTGAAGCTTTCTTT.

This clonotype appeared many times. The rearrangement links TRBV12-3 or TRBV12-4 to TRBJ1-5; D may be TRBD1 (5 bases). Trimming took off 4 bases at V and 0 bases at J, with 13 bases between the two ends. The CDR3 spans 16 residues. In DNA, the CDR3 is TGTGCCAGCAGTTCCTCGACAGTTTATAGCAATCAGCCCCAGCATTTT. Translated, it gives CASSSSTVYSNQPQHF.

This clonotype was counted at least ten times. The chain combines TRBV12-3 or TRBV12-4 with TRBJ2-2; 8 bases are a match to TRBD2. The V and J ends lost 4 bases and 6 bases, in that order; junction bases with no gene match: 4. The CDR3 loop spans 14 amino acids. CDR3 bases: TGTGCCAGCAGTTATAGCGGGGTCTCCGGGGAGCTGTTTTTT. It is translated as CASSYSGVSGELFF.

A few counts support this clonotype. The rearrangement uses TRBV5-1 and TRBJ2-3, with TRBD2 as a possible D gene (6 bases). Per the germline V gene, CDR1 is SGHRS and CDR2 is YFSETQ. Trimming took off 0 bases at V and 4 bases at J, with 21 bases between the two ends. The CDR3 loop spans 18 amino acids. CDR3 coding DNA: TGCGCCAGCAGCTTGGCCACGGTAGCGGCCCGTTTGCCAGATACGCAGTATTTT. Translation gives CASSLATVAARLPDTQYF. The full variable domain, completed using reference TRBV5-1 and TRBJ2-3, is KAGVTQTPRYLIKTRGQQVTLSCSPISGHRSVSWYQQTPGQGLQFLFEYFSETQRNKGNFPGRFSGRQFSNSRSEMNVSTLELGDSALYLCASSLATVAARLPDTQYFGPGTRLTVL.

This clonotype was recorded many times. The V and J genes are TRBV6-5 and TRBJ1-2, with 7 bases matching TRBD1. Germline V lookup: CDR1 MNHEY, CDR2 SVGAGI. V dropped 0 bases and J dropped 5; count of bases not matched to a gene: 9. The CDR3 totals 16 residues. The CDR3 spells CASSYSLDRRRYGYTF. Written as DNA, the CDR3 is TGTGCCAGCAGTTACTCTCTGGACAGGCGACGTTATGGCTACACCTTC.

This rearrangement joins TRBV4-3 to TRBJ1-1; TRBD1 matches at 7 bases. Trimming took 4 bases from V and 2 from J; bases not matched to a gene: 7. The CDR3 spans 15 residues. The germline CDR1 and CDR2 sequences are LGHNA and YSLEER. The CDR3 DNA follows: TGCGCCAGCAGCCTCCTGACAGGGCCTAACACTGAAGCTTTCTTT. Translated: CASSLLTGPNTEAFF.

V is TRBV12-3 or TRBV12-4 and J is TRBJ1-6; D may be TRBD1 (5 bases). V lost 5 bases to trimming and J lost 7 bases, with 12 bases between them. The CDR3 has 14 amino acids. The CDR3 is CASSRDVGNSPLHF. For the CDR3, the DNA is TGTGCCAGCAGTCGGGACGTCGGAAATTCACCCCTCCACTTT.

In its sample, this clonotype was seen a few times. The chain recombines TRBV5-1 with TRBJ2-7; D is perhaps TRBD1 (5 bases). V lost 5 bases and J lost 0, with 21 bases in between. CDR1 and CDR2 (germline): SGHRS, YFSETQ. The CDR3 has 17 amino acids. CDR3 in amino acids: CASSPTETVLSSYEQYF. DNA of the CDR3: TGCGCCAGCAGTCCTACGGAGACAGTCCTGAGCTCCTACGAGCAGTACTTC.